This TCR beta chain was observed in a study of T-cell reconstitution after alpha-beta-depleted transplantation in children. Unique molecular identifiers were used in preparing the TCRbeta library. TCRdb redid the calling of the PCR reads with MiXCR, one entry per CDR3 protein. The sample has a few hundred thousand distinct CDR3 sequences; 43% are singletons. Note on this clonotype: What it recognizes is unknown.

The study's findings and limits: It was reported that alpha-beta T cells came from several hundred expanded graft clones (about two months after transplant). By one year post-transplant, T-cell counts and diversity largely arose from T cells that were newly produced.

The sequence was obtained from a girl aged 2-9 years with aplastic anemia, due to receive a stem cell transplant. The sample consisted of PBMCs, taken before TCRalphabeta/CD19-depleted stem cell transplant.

The CDR3 sequence is CASSLYAGNYGYTF. The CDR3 nucleotides read TGTGCCAGCAGCTTATATGCGGGGAACTATGGCTACACCTTC. This sequence joins TRBV7-3 and TRBJ1-2; no clear D. This CDR3 region has 14 residues. The V end was cut by 2 bases, the J end by 2 bases, with 9 bases between. The germline CDR1 and CDR2 sequences are SGHTA and FQGTGA. Full variable domain (missing parts from reference TRBV7-3 and TRBJ1-2): GAGVSQTPSNKVTEKGKYVELRCDPISGHTALYWYRQSLGQGPEFLIYFQGTGAADDSGLPNDRFFAVRPEGSVSTLKIQRTERGDSAVYLCASSLYAGNYGYTFGSGTRLTVV.